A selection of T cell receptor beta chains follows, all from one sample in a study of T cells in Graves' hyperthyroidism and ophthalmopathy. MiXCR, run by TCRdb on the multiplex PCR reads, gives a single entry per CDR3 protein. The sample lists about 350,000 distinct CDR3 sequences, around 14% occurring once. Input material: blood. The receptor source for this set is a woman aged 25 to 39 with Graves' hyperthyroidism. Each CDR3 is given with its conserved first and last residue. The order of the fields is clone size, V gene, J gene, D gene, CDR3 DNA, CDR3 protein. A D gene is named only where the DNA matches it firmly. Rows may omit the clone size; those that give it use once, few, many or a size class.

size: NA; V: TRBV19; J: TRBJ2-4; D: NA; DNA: TGTGCCAGTATGAACCGACTAGCCAAAAACATTCAGTACTTC; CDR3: CASMNRLAKNIQYF
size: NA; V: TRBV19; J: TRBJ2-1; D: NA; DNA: TGTGCCAGTGGTGTGGACAGAGACTCCTACAATGAGCAGTTCTTC; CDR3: CASGVDRDSYNEQFF
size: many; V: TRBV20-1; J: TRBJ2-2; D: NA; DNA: TGCAGTGCTAGAGTCCTGTCGACAACCGGGGAGCTGTTTTTT; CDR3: CSARVLSTTGELFF
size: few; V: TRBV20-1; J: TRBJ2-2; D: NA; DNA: TGCAGTGCTACAACCTTGAGACATACCGGGGAGCTGTTTTTT; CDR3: CSATTLRHTGELFF
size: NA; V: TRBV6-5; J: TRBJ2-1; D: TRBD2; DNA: TGTGCCAGCAGTTATGGGCTAGCGGGAGGGGGAGATGAGCAGTTCTTC; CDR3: CASSYGLAGGGDEQFF
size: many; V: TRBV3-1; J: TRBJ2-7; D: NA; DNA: TGTGCCAGCAGCCGAGAGGGGGGTTGGGAGCAGTACTTC; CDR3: CASSREGGWEQYF
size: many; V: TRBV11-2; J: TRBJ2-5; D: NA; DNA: TGTGCCAGCAGCTCCACCAGGGATCGAGAGACCCAGTACTTC; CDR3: CASSSTRDRETQYF
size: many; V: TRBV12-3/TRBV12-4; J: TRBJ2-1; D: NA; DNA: TGTGCCAGCACCCCCGGGACGTATGAGCAGTTCTTC; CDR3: CASTPGTYEQFF
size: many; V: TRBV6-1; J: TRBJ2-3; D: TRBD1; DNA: TGTGCCAGCAGTGACAGGGGGCCCACAGATACGCAGTATTTT; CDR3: CASSDRGPTDTQYF
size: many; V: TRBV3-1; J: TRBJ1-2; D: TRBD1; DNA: TGTGCCAGCAGCCAAGGCAGGGGGGCCAACTATGGCTACACCTTC; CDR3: CASSQGRGANYGYTF
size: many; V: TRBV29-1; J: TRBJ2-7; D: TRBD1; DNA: TGCAGCGTTGGACGGGGGACAGGGGGTCGTGAGCAGTACTTC; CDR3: CSVGRGTGGREQYF
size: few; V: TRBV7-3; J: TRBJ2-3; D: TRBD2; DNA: TGTGCCAGCAGTCCCGCCGAAGAAACTAGCGGGAAAGCCCATGCGCAGTATTTT; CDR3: CASSPAEETSGKAHAQYF
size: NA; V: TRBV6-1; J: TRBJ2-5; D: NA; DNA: TGTGCCAGCAAGATAGGGGAGACCCAGTACTTC; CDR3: CASKIGETQYF
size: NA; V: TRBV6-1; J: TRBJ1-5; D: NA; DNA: TGTGCCAGCAGTGAACGAGGCCATAGCAATCAGCCCCAGCATTTT; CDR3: CASSERGHSNQPQHF
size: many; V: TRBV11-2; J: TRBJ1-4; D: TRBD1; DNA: TGTGCCAGCAGCTTAGGAAATACAGGGGGCGTTGAAAAACTGTTTTTT; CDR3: CASSLGNTGGVEKLFF
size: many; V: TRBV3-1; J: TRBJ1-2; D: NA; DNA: TGTGCCAGCAGCCAAGAACTGAAGTATGGCTACACCTTC; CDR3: CASSQELKYGYTF
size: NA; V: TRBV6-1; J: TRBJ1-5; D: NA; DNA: TGTGCCAGCAGGTGGGGGTTCGGCAATCAGCCCCAGCATTTT; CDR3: CASRWGFGNQPQHF
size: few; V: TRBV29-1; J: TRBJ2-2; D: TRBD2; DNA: TGCAGCGTTGAAGAAAGCGGGAGGGGAACCGGGGAGCTGTTTTTT; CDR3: CSVEESGRGTGELFF
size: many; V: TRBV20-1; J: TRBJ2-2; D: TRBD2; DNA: TGCAGTACTGAGCGGGAACACGACACCGGGGAGCTGTTTTTT; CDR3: CSTEREHDTGELFF
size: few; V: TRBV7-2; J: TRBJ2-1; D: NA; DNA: TGTGCCAGCAGCCCGCTAGGTCGGGAGAGTGCGGACCGCGGTGAGCAGTTCTTC; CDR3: CASSPLGRESADRGEQFF
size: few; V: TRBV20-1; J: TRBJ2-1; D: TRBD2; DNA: TGCAGTGCTAGAACGAGTGGAGGACTAGCGGCGGCAACCGACAATGAGCAGTTCTTC; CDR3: CSARTSGGLAAATDNEQFF
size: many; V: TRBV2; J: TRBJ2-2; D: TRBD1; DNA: TGTGCCAGCAGTGAAGAGACAGGGGATCGGACCGGGGAGCTGTTTTTT; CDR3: CASSEETGDRTGELFF
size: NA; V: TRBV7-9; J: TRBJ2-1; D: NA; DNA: TGTGCCAGCAGCTTCCCGCCGGGACCCGACTTTGGTGAGCAGTTCTTC; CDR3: CASSFPPGPDFGEQFF
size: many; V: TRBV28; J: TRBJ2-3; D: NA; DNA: TGTGCCAGCCTAGCGTCTGGCACAGATACGCAGTATTTT; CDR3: CASLASGTDTQYF
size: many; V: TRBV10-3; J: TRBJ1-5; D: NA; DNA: TGTGCCATCGCGGACGGGAAAAATCAGCCCCAGCATTTT; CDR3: CAIADGKNQPQHF
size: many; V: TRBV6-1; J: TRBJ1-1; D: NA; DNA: TGTGCCAGCCAACGTCAGGGCGGCACTGAAGCTTTCTTT; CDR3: CASQRQGGTEAFF
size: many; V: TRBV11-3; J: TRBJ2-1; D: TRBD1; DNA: TGTGCCAGCAGCCGAGAGGGGGACAGGGGAAATGAGCAGTTCTTC; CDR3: CASSREGDRGNEQFF
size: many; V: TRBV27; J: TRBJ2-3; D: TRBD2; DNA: TGTGCCAGCAAACGGCGGGAGGGCACAGATACGCAGTATTTT; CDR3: CASKRREGTDTQYF
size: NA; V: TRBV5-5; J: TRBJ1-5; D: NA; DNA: TGTGCCAGCAGCCACCGGGACACGAACAATCAGCCCCAGCATTTT; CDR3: CASSHRDTNNQPQHF
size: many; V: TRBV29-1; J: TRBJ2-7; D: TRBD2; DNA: TGCAGCGTTCGCCACTATGGAGTACGGACTAGCGGCTACGAGCAGTACTTC; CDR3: CSVRHYGVRTSGYEQYF
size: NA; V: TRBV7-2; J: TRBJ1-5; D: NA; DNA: TGTGCCAGCAGCTTAGGGGTTGTCAATCAGCCCCAGCATTTT; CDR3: CASSLGVVNQPQHF
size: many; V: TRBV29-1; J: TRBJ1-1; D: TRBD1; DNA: TGCAGCGTAAACACCGGGACAGGGTGGAAGACTGAAGCTTTCTTT; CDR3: CSVNTGTGWKTEAFF
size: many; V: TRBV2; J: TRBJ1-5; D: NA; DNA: TGTGCCAGCTGCTCAGAGGGCAATCAGCCCCAGCATTTT; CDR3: CASCSEGNQPQHF
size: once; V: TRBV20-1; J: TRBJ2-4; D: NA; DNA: TGCAGTGCCCCCATTTCGCAGGGCATTCAGTACTTC; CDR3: CSAPISQGIQYF
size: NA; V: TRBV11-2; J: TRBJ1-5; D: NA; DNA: TGTGCCAGCAGCTTAGATCCTGCCCAGCCCCAGCATTTT; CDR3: CASSLDPAQPQHF
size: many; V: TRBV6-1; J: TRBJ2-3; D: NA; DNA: TGTGCCGCGGGACAGCCAGCAGATACGCAGTATTTT; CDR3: CAAGQPADTQYF
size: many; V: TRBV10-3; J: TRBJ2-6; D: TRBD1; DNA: TGTGCCATCAGCAAGACGGGACAGGACTCTGGGGCCAACGTCCTGACTTTC; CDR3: CAISKTGQDSGANVLTF
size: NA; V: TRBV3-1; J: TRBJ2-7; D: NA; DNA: TGTGCCAGCAGCCAAGTTAGCGACGGGACATACGAGCAGTACTTC; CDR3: CASSQVSDGTYEQYF
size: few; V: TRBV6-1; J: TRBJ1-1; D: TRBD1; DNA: TGTGCCAGCATCCTGGGACAGTGGAGCACTGAAGCTTTCTTT; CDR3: CASILGQWSTEAFF
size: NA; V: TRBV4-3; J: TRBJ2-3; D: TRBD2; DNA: TGCGCCAGCAGCCAAGAATGGCGGGAGCCCCTCACAGATACGCAGTATTTT; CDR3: CASSQEWREPLTDTQYF
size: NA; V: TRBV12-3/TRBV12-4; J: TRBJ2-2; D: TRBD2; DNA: TGTGCCAGCAGTCGCGGAAGCGGGAGTAGGACCGGGGAGCTGTTTTTT; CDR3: CASSRGSGSRTGELFF
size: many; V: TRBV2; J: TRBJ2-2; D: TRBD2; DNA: TGTGCCAGCAGTGAAGCGCTCCTAGCGGGAGGGCGAGACACCGGGGAGCTGTTTTTT; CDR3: CASSEALLAGGRDTGELFF
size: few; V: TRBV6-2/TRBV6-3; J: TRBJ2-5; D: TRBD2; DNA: TGTGCCACCGGAGGGTACACGGGAGGACGGGAAGAGACCCAGTACTTC; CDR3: CATGGYTGGREETQYF
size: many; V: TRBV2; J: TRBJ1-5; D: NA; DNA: TGTGCCAGCAGTGGAGGGAGGGTCAACAATCAGCCCCAGCATTTT; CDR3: CASSGGRVNNQPQHF
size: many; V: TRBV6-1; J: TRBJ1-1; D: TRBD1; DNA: TGTGCCAGCATTCATACAGGGGATGTAGGTGAAGCTTTCTTT; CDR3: CASIHTGDVGEAFF
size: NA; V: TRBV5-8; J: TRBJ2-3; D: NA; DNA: TGTGCCAGCAGCTATTCTCATCGGGGCACAGATACGCAGTATTTT; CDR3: CASSYSHRGTDTQYF
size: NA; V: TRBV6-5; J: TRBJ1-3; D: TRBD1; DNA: TGTGCCAGCAGTGACTCTACAGGGGCTGGAAACACCATATATTTT; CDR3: CASSDSTGAGNTIYF
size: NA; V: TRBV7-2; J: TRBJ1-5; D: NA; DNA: TGTGCCAGCAGCTTAGAAACCTTTTCAGGCTCCAATCAGCCCCAGCATTTT; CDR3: CASSLETFSGSNQPQHF
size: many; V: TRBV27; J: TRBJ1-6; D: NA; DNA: TGTGCCAGCAGTTTGGTCGGGTCACCCCTCCACTTT; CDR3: CASSLVGSPLHF
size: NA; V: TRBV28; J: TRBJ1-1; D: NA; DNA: TGTGCCAGCAGTTTTGGTGTCCGGGCCCCGGCTGAAGCTTTCTTT; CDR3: CASSFGVRAPAEAFF
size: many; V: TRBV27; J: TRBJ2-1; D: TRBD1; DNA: TGTGCCAGCAGTCCGCCGGGACAGGGGGGCTACAATGAGCAGTTCTTC; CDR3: CASSPPGQGGYNEQFF
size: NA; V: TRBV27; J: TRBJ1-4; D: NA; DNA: TGTGCCAGCAGTTACCGCCGGACAGTATATGAAAAACTGTTTTTT; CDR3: CASSYRRTVYEKLFF
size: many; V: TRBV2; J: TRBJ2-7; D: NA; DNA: TGTGCCAGCAGTGCGCTCTACGAGCAGTACTTC; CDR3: CASSALYEQYF
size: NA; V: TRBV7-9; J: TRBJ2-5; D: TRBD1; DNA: TGTGCCAGCGGCTACCAGGGGGCGACCCAGTACTTC; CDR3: CASGYQGATQYF
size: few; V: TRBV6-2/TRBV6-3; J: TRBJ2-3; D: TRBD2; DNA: TGTGCCAGCAGCCAACTAGCGGGCCTCACAGATACGCAGTATTTT; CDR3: CASSQLAGLTDTQYF
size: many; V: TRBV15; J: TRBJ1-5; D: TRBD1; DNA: TGTGCCACCAGCGAAACAGGGGATCAGCCCCAGCATTTT; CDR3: CATSETGDQPQHF
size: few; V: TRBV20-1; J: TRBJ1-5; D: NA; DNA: TGCAGTGCTAGGGGTCCCCTTAATCAGCCCCAGCATTTT; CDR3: CSARGPLNQPQHF
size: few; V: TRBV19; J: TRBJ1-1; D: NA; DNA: TGTGCCAGTAGCAGTACTGCTGAAGCTTTCTTT; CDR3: CASSSTAEAFF
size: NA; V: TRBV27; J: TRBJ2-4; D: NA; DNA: TGTGCCAGCAGTGTAACCCCAGCTCTAGCCAAAAACATTCAGTACTTC; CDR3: CASSVTPALAKNIQYF